This T cell receptor beta chain was obtained from a study of beta chain features in type 1 diabetes. General study results and limits: Sequencing used cDNA, and cells with high TCR expression could therefore be over-represented. All four CD4+ subsets from Type 1 diabetes patients carried moderately but significantly shorter TCRB CDR3s.

This clone was counted only a few times. Its antigen is undetermined. The CDR3 length is 14 residues. CDR1 LNHDA and CDR2 SQIVND come from the germline V gene (reference sequence). Between the trimmed V and J ends, which lost 5 bases and 6 bases, there was a span of 14 bases. The isolated RNA, all of it, was reverse transcribed, so expressed TCRB transcripts were what got sequenced. Sequenced by immunoSEQ multiplex PCR; TCRdb stores in-frame clones only, minus some. The sample shows approximately 360,000 clones, around 12% of them seen only once. This chain joins TRBV19 and TRBJ1-5, with D perhaps TRBD1 (5 bases). Sequencing was carried out using naive CD4+ T cells from blood. This receptor was identified in a woman between 18 and 30 years old with type 1 diabetes. The CDR3 region has the DNA TGTGCCAGTAGTGGAGGGGCGGGAAGTCAGCCCCAGCATTTT. This encodes CASSGGAGSQPQHF.